This T cell receptor (beta chain) came from a study of T cell repertoires in cytomegalovirus infection. Whole-study results and caveats: HLA-C-restricted TCR beta clonotypes specific for CMV led the ex vivo response. Carriage of CMV together with the relevant HLA was identifiable through cumulative public TCR beta family frequency.

To note about this clonotype: Its target is not known.

The CDR3 runs to 15 residues. V was shortened by 2 bases and J by 2 bases, with 10 bases between the two germline ends. CDR1 is LNHDA, CDR2 SQIVND, per germline (reference sequence). TCRdb fed the reads into MiXCR, producing one record per CDR3 protein. The sample holds hundreds of thousands of distinct CDR3 sequences; roughly 17% are singletons and the top ten take approximately 12%. The chain uses TRBV19 and TRBJ1-5; D is uncertain. The receptor comes from a human donor in good health (CMV status not recorded). Some clones in this sample may be carry-over from other donors' samples. What was sequenced was PBMCs. Here the CDR3 reads CASSIMKDGNQPQHF. CDR3 in DNA: TGTGCCAGTAGTATAATGAAAGACGGCAATCAGCCCCAGCATTTT. Combining the CDR3 with reference TRBV19 and TRBJ1-5 gives the whole variable domain DGGITQSPKYLFRKEGQNVTLSCEQNLNHDAMYWYRQDPGQGLRLIYYSQIVNDFQKGDIAEGYSVSREKKESFPLTVTSAQKNPTAFYLCASSIMKDGNQPQHFGDGTRLSIL.